The clone carrying this T cell receptor beta chain has at least ten counts. What it binds is not known. TCRdb redid the calling of the RT-PCR reads with MiXCR, one entry per CDR3 protein. The sample gives about 650,000 distinct CDR3 sequences, 15% to 19% of which show up once; 9.5% to 13% is in the top ten. The sample comes from a study of response to subunit inactivated influenza vaccine. The V and J ends lost 2 bases and 5 bases respectively, with 6 bases between them. The CDR3 sequence is 12 residues long. Notes on the study in general: After each seasonal influenza vaccination, few new T cells are recruited, the authors suggested.

Specimen: PBMCs from blood, collected roughly 13 days after vaccination. The V gene is TRBV12-3 or TRBV12-4, the J gene TRBJ2-5; no clear D gene. This clonotype was obtained from a middle-aged man who received an inactivated influenza vaccine. In nucleotides, the CDR3 is TGTGCCAGCAGTTTACTGGTGGAGACCCAGTACTTC. Protein product: CASSLLVETQYF.